This entry lists 13 T cell receptor beta chains sequenced from one sample in a study of control samples from healthy donors and cancer patients. Produced via immunoSEQ multiplex PCR; TCRdb's table is partial and in-frame only. The data contain 100,000 to 120,000 clones, approximately 88% of them singletons. The sequencing sample was made of PBMCs. The origin of the receptors is a woman between 55 and 75 years old with lung cancer.

The sample holds a few counts of this clone. The CDR3 spells CASSLAGSSYNEQFF. Written as DNA, the CDR3 is TGTGCCAGCAGCTTGGCCGGGAGCTCCTACAATGAGCAGTTCTTC. The rearrangement links TRBV5-4 to TRBJ2-1; maybe TRBD2 (6 bases). Germline values: CDR1 SGHNT, CDR2 YYREEE (reference sequence). Trimming stripped 0 bases from V and 0 bases from J, with 7 bases between. The CDR3 extends over 15 amino acids.

The chain combines TRBV7-3 with TRBJ1-1, with D possibly being TRBD1 (5 bases). Germline V lookup: CDR1 SGHTA, CDR2 FQGTGA. Trimming took off 5 bases at V and 0 bases at J, with 10 bases between the two ends. This CDR3 contains 14 residues. Here the CDR3 reads CASSPTGVNTEAFF. DNA for the CDR3: TGTGCCAGCAGCCCGACGGGGGTGAACACTGAAGCTTTCTTT.

This chain links TRBV19 with TRBJ1-1; the match to TRBD1 covers 7 bases. After removal of 6 bases from V and 0 bases from J, the junction contained 7 bases not matched to a gene. The CDR3 extends over 15 amino acids. Germline CDR1 and CDR2: LNHDA and SQIVND (reference sequence). The CDR3 DNA sequence: TGTGCCAGTAGCGACCTGACAGGGCTGAACACTGAAGCTTTCTTT. This encodes CASSDLTGLNTEAFF.

This rearrangement joins TRBV11-3 to TRBJ1-3; maybe TRBD1 (5 bases). Trimming removed 3 bases at V and 0 bases at J, with 12 bases between. Germline V CDR1 and CDR2: SGHNT, YENEEA. The CDR3 consists of 16 residues. DNA of the CDR3: TGTGCCAGCAGCTTGATGTCGGGGACCTCTGGAAACACCATATATTTT. The encoded protein is CASSLMSGTSGNTIYF.

Only a few counts were recorded for this clone. This chain links TRBV7-9 with TRBJ2-6, with D unresolved. Deletions cut 2 bases from V and 0 bases from J, with 14 bases between. The CDR3 consists of 18 residues. Germline CDR1 SEHNR, CDR2 FQNEAQ (reference sequence). The CDR3 DNA follows: TGTGCCAGCAGCTTACGGGCTTCCCCCTTCTCTGGGGCCAACGTCCTGACTTTC. The encoded protein is CASSLRASPFSGANVLTF.

This sequence joins TRBV7-3 and TRBJ2-1, with TRBD1 as a possible D gene (5 bases). The CDR3 is made up of 14 amino acids. The V end lost 5 bases, the J end lost 4 bases, and 12 bases lay between the germline ends. CDR1 SGHTA and CDR2 FQGTGA come from the germline V gene. DNA for the CDR3: TGTGCCAGCAGCGTGGACAAGATGTACAATGAGCAGTTCTTC. Amino acid sequence: CASSVDKMYNEQFF.

This clone came up once. The V gene is TRBV27, the J gene TRBJ2-3, with 11 positions matching TRBD2. Germline V gene sequence: CDR1 MNHEY, CDR2 SMNVEV (reference sequence). With 0 bases clipped from V and 5 bases from J, the junction kept 7 bases outside the gene matches. This CDR3 contains 17 residues. The CDR3: CASSLSGIAGGVDTQYF. The CDR3 DNA follows: TGTGCCAGCAGTTTATCGGGAATAGCGGGAGGGGTAGATACGCAGTATTTT.

V is TRBV6-5 and J is TRBJ2-7; D unresolved. CDR1 is MNHEY and CDR2 is SVGAGI in the germline V gene. The CDR3 has 15 amino acids. V shed 0 bases and J shed 3 bases, with 12 bases lying between them. The CDR3 bases are TGTGCCAGCAGTTACTCGAGAGGAATTGACTACGAGCAGTACTTC. Amino acid sequence: CASSYSRGIDYEQYF.

The chain recombines TRBV6-5 with TRBJ2-2; possibly TRBD1 or TRBD2 for D (6 bases each). CDR3 length: 15 amino acids. Germline assignment: CDR1 MNHEY and CDR2 SVGAGI. With 7 bases removed from V and 7 bases from J, the gap between germline ends came to 19 bases. The CDR3 sequence is CASTLMPGAIGELFF. The CDR3 region has the DNA TGTGCCAGCACCCTAATGCCGGGGGCAATCGGGGAGCTGTTTTTT.

This rearrangement joins TRBV5-1 to TRBJ2-2; tentative D call: TRBD1 (8 bases). Trimming left V 4 bases short and J 7 bases short, with 14 bases between. The CDR3 is 14 residues long. The germline CDR1 and CDR2 sequences are SGHRS and YFSETQ. DNA for the CDR3: TGCGCCAGCAGCAAGACAGGGGAGGGCGGGGAGCTGTTTTTT. Residues: CASSKTGEGGELFF.

This chain links TRBV5-1 with TRBJ2-2, with 8 positions matching TRBD1. V shed 0 bases, J shed 1 base, and the junction held 2 bases outside the gene matches. Germline V gene lookup returns CDR1 SGHRS and CDR2 YFSETQ. The CDR3 is 16 amino acids. The DNA of the CDR3 is TGCGCCAGCAGCTTGGGAGGACAGGGGAACACCGGGGAGCTGTTTTTT. This gives the protein CASSLGGQGNTGELFF.

The rearrangement joins TRBV4-1 to TRBJ1-2, with D hard to call. Trimming removed 1 base at V and 4 bases at J, with 10 bases between. Germline CDR1 reads MGHRA; CDR2 reads YSYEKL. The CDR3 has 14 residues. CDR3 sequence (DNA): TGCGCCAGCAGCCAAGGCAGGAGAGTCTATGGCTACACCTTC. This encodes CASSQGRRVYGYTF.

The chain carries TRBV27 and TRBJ2-7, with 9 bases that match TRBD1. There are 17 residues in the CDR3. Germline V gene lookup returns CDR1 MNHEY and CDR2 SMNVEV (reference sequence). The V gene end was trimmed by 0 bases and the J gene end by 4 bases; junction bases not matched to a gene: 10. CDR3 amino acids: CASSLSYYRDREYEQYF. The CDR3 nucleotides read TGTGCCAGCAGTTTATCGTATTACCGGGACAGGGAGTACGAGCAGTACTTC.